The 21 T cell receptor beta chains below were found in one sample sequenced in a study of T cell responses to AZD1222 COVID-19 vaccine. Data came from immunoSEQ multiplex PCR; TCRdb stores just in-frame clones and leaves some out. Among approximately 170,000 clones, over 90% were seen once, and the ten largest hold 3.5% to 5%. This sample comprised peripheral blood, obtained on day 0 of AZD1222 vaccination. The origin of the receptors is an adult in good health.

The J gene is TRBJ2-1, the V gene TRBV2; no clear D gene. The germline V gene encodes CDR1 SNHLY and CDR2 FYNNEI. V lost 4 bases, J lost 2 bases, and 15 bases lay in between. The CDR3 runs to 16 residues. The CDR3 sequence: CASSVMVLITYNEQFF. The DNA of the CDR3 is TGTGCCAGCAGTGTAATGGTCCTAATAACCTACAATGAGCAGTTCTTC.

V is TRBV5-1 and J is TRBJ2-2; 7 nucleotides line up with TRBD1. CDR3 length: 14 residues. V lost 2 bases to trimming and J lost 7 bases; unmatched junction nucleotides: 5. Germline assignment: CDR1 SGHRS and CDR2 YFSETQ. CDR3 DNA sequence: TGCGCCAGCAGCTTAGGGACAGAAGTCGGGGAGCTGTTTTTT. It translates to CASSLGTEVGELFF.

V is TRBV11-3 and J is TRBJ2-5; D may be TRBD1 or TRBD2 (5 bases each). V lost 5 bases and J lost 5, with 9 bases in between. This CDR3 contains 12 residues. Germline assignment: CDR1 SGHNT and CDR2 YENEEA. The CDR3 DNA is TGTGCCAGCAGCCAAGGGGAGGAGACCCAGTACTTC. Translation gives CASSQGEETQYF.

The rearrangement uses TRBV5-4 and TRBJ2-3, with D tentatively TRBD1 (6 bases). CDR1 is SGHNT and CDR2 is YYREEE in the germline V gene (reference sequence). The CDR3 extends over 15 amino acids. Trimming shortened V by 0 bases and J by 1 base, and 9 bases separated the two germline ends. DNA of the CDR3: TGTGCCAGCAGCTTGGGGGGGCCTCGCACAGATACGCAGTATTTT. Translated: CASSLGGPRTDTQYF.

The CDR3, as DNA: TGCGCCAGCAGCTTGAGGGAAAACACTGAAGCTTTCTTT. It encodes CASSLRENTEAFF. The chain carries TRBV5-1 and TRBJ1-1; the D is unclear. With 1 base removed from V and 2 bases from J, the gap between germline ends came to 6 bases. The CDR3 extends over 13 amino acids. The V gene's germline CDR1 is SGHRS and CDR2 YFSETQ.

This chain connects TRBV27 to TRBJ2-1, with D perhaps TRBD1 or TRBD2 (5 bases each). The CDR3 contains 15 residues. Germline lookup yields CDR1 MNHEY and CDR2 SMNVEV (reference sequence). Trimming shortened V by 5 bases and J by 4 bases, and 15 bases separated the two germline ends. The CDR3: CASSPGTPTYNEQFF. The CDR3 DNA is TGTGCCAGCAGTCCGGGGACCCCGACTTACAATGAGCAGTTCTTC.

The V and J genes are TRBV9 and TRBJ2-1; 7 nucleotides line up with TRBD2. In germline, CDR1 is SGDLS, CDR2 YYNGEE. The trim removed 4 bases at V and 4 bases at J, leaving 8 bases unmatched. The CDR3 covers 15 residues. The CDR3: CASSPRPSGYNEQFF. The CDR3 DNA reads TGTGCCAGCAGCCCCCGCCCTAGCGGATACAATGAGCAGTTCTTC.

The chain employs TRBV19 and TRBJ1-2; D might be TRBD1 (5 bases). The germline CDR1 and CDR2 sequences are LNHDA and SQIVND (reference sequence). V was clipped by 5 bases and J by 4 bases, with 17 bases between them. The CDR3 length is 15 residues. The CDR3 bases are TGTGCCAGTAGTTTACAAGGGGATAGGCTCTATGGCTACACCTTC. Its protein is CASSLQGDRLYGYTF.

Concerning this clone: The sample carries other DNA sequences with the same CDR3. The V gene is TRBV10-1, the J gene TRBJ2-1; no clear D gene. Germline loops: CDR1 WNHNN, CDR2 SYGVQD (reference sequence). V dropped 3 bases and J dropped 4 bases, with 7 bases sitting between them. The CDR3 runs 13 residues. CDR3 in amino acids: CASSESGYNEQFF. CDR3 sequence (DNA): TGCGCCAGCAGTGAATCCGGGTACAATGAGCAGTTCTTC.

The chain uses TRBV7-9 and TRBJ1-5, with D perhaps matching TRBD1 (6 bases). The CDR3 runs 15 residues. Germline V gene data show CDR1 as SEHNR and CDR2 as FQNEAQ (reference sequence). V lost 5 bases and J 5 bases, leaving 16 bases between the germline ends. The CDR3 sequence: CASSTGTPLHQPQHF. Written as DNA, the CDR3 is TGTGCCAGCAGCACCGGGACACCCTTGCATCAGCCCCAGCATTTT.

The rearrangement joins TRBV2 to TRBJ2-2; D not certain. The CDR3 totals 12 residues. V lost 1 base and J 6 bases, leaving 3 bases between the germline ends. In germline, CDR1 is SNHLY, CDR2 FYNNEI. The DNA of the CDR3 is TGTGCCAGCAGTGAAGGGGCCGGGGAGCTGTTTTTT. It codes for CASSEGAGELFF.

This clone was seen once. The chain employs TRBV5-1 and TRBJ2-7, with TRBD2 identical over 11 bases. Germline V gene sequence: CDR1 SGHRS, CDR2 YFSETQ. Trimming at V came to 3 bases and at J to 5 bases, leaving 7 bases not matched to a gene. There are 15 residues in the CDR3. In nucleotides, the CDR3 is TGCGCCAGCAGCTCCTCACTAGCGGGGGCAAACGAGCAGTACTTC. Protein sequence: CASSSSLAGANEQYF.

The chain recombines TRBV18 with TRBJ2-3; 14 nucleotides match TRBD2. The trim removed 3 bases at V and 4 bases at J, leaving 0 bases unmatched. This CDR3 is 15 amino acids long. Germline CDR1 and CDR2: KGHSH and LQKENI. The CDR3 loop is CASSPTSGGADTQYF. The CDR3 region has the DNA TGTGCCAGCTCACCGACTAGCGGGGGGGCAGATACGCAGTATTTT.

The genes are TRBV4-1 and TRBJ1-2; 8 nucleotides match TRBD1. The length of the CDR3 is 12 residues. With 3 bases clipped from V and 6 bases from J, the junction kept 0 bases outside the gene matches. Germline loops: CDR1 MGHRA, CDR2 YSYEKL. The DNA of the CDR3 is TGCGCCAGCAGCCAGACAGGGGATGGCTACACCTTC. Protein product: CASSQTGDGYTF.

The V call is TRBV6-1, the J call TRBJ2-1; possible D gene TRBD1, 5 bases. CDR3 length: 14 residues. Deletions cut 2 bases from V and 8 bases from J, with 13 bases between. The V gene's germline CDR1 is MNHNS and CDR2 SASEGT. Here the CDR3 DNA reads TGTGCCAGCAGTGAAAGGACATTGATCCATGAGCAGTTCTTC. Its protein product is CASSERTLIHEQFF.

In DNA form, the CDR3 reads TGTGCCAGCAGCCAGAGGCCTGGGGCCACTGAAGCTTTCTTT. Translated, it gives CASSQRPGATEAFF. This chain links TRBV14 with TRBJ1-1; possible D gene TRBD1, 5 bases. Germline V gene lookup returns CDR1 SGHDN and CDR2 FVKESK. The CDR3 is 14 amino acids. V lost 3 bases to trimming and J lost 4 bases, with 12 bases between them.

The chain joins TRBV27 to TRBJ2-7; tentative D call: TRBD2 (6 bases). Germline V gene sequence: CDR1 MNHEY, CDR2 SMNVEV (reference sequence). Deletions cut 7 bases from V and 3 bases from J, with 25 bases between. This CDR3 is built from 17 residues. The CDR3 DNA sequence: TGTGCCAGCACTTTGCGACCCCCGGGACTTCTTTTCTACGAGCAGTACTTC. Translating gives CASTLRPPGLLFYEQYF.

The chain links TRBV10-3 to TRBJ2-7, with D hard to call. Germline V lookup: CDR1 ENHRY, CDR2 SYGVKD. V was clipped by 6 bases and J by 3 bases, with 9 bases between them. The CDR3 loop spans 12 amino acids. The CDR3, as DNA: TGTGCCATCAGCCCGGGTAACTACGAGCAGTACTTC. This sequence encodes CAISPGNYEQYF.

The chain combines TRBV5-1 with TRBJ2-3; D is uncertain. V lost 0 bases and J 2 bases, leaving 7 bases between the germline ends. This CDR3 is built from 14 residues. Germline loops: CDR1 SGHRS, CDR2 YFSETQ. CDR3 loop: CASSLEGHTDTQYF. In DNA, the CDR3 is TGCGCCAGCAGCTTGGAAGGGCACACAGATACGCAGTATTTT.

The J gene is TRBJ1-1, the V gene TRBV5-1; D gene unclear. V lost 4 bases, J lost 3 bases, and 7 bases lay in between. From germline, CDR1 is SGHRS and CDR2 YFSETQ. This CDR3 comprises 12 residues. The CDR3 bases are TGCGCCAGCAGCGGCCGGGACACTGAAGCTTTCTTT. Encoded protein: CASSGRDTEAFF.

The chain joins TRBV3-1 (or the pseudogene TRBV3-2) to TRBJ1-2; D not resolved. There are 14 residues in the CDR3. V lost 3 bases and J 1 base, leaving 9 bases between the germline ends. Germline lookup yields CDR1 LGHDT and CDR2 YNNKEL (reference sequence). CDR3: CASSHSGNNYGYTF. Here the CDR3 DNA reads TGTGCCAGCAGCCACTCCGGGAATAACTATGGCTACACCTTC.